One sample yielded the 25 T cell receptor beta chains listed below, sequenced in a study of T cells after yellow fever vaccination. TCRdb reprocessed the 5' RACE reads with MiXCR, giving one entry per CDR3 protein. The table includes 500,000 to 650,000 distinct CDR3 sequences, about 15% detected once. Source: PBMCs, taken less than 6 days after the first yellow fever vaccination. Receptors were obtained from a man between 18 and 29 years old who received the YFV17D yellow fever vaccine.

The sample holds many counts of this clonotype. The gene calls are TRBV5-1 and TRBJ2-7; TRBD1 matches 8 bases. Germline V lookup: CDR1 SGHRS, CDR2 YFSETQ. V gave up 7 bases and J gave up 3 bases; unmatched junction bases: 3. CDR3 length: 12 amino acids. In DNA form, the CDR3 reads TGCGCCAGCCGCGGACAGGGCTACGAGCAGTACTTC. Translated: CASRGQGYEQYF. Complete variable domain (other parts from reference TRBV5-1 and TRBJ2-7): KAGVTQTPRYLIKTRGQQVTLSCSPISGHRSVSWYQQTPGQGLQFLFEYFSETQRNKGNFPGRFSGRQFSNSRSEMNVSTLELGDSALYLCASRGQGYEQYFGPGTRLTVT.

This clonotype was counted many times. The J gene is TRBJ2-5, the V gene TRBV28, with D perhaps matching TRBD2 (5 bases). The germline V gene has CDR1 MDHEN and CDR2 SYDVKM. Trimming took 2 bases from V and 1 from J, leaving 11 bases between them. The CDR3 extends over 15 amino acids. CDR3 sequence: CASSLEGSPQETQYF. In DNA, the CDR3 is TGTGCCAGCAGTTTAGAGGGTAGTCCCCAAGAGACCCAGTACTTC. The variable domain in full, with the rest retrieved from reference TRBV28 and TRBJ2-5, is DVKVTQSSRYLVKRTGEKVFLECVQDMDHENMFWYRQDPGLGLRLIYFSYDVKMKEKGDIPEGYSVSREKKERFSLILESASTNQTSMYLCASSLEGSPQETQYFGPGTRLLVL.

There are a few counts of this clonotype. This chain joins TRBV7-6 and TRBJ2-1, with a tentative D call TRBD1 (5 bases). V was cut by 1 base and J by 3 bases, with 13 bases left in between. The germline V gene encodes CDR1 SGHVS and CDR2 FNYEAQ. The CDR3 contains 16 residues. The CDR3: CASSLDGARNYNEQFF. The CDR3 region has the DNA TGTGCCAGCAGCTTAGATGGGGCCCGTAACTACAATGAGCAGTTCTTC.

This clonotype appeared many times. This chain links TRBV12-3 or TRBV12-4 with TRBJ1-4, with D maybe TRBD1 (5 bases). Trimming took off 2 bases at V and 3 bases at J, with 7 bases between the two ends. The CDR3 runs to 14 residues. CDR3 DNA: TGTGCCAGCAGTTTATGGGGGTCTAATGAAAAACTGTTTTTT. This sequence encodes CASSLWGSNEKLFF.

This chain uses TRBV7-2 with TRBJ2-5, with 13 bases identical to TRBD2. V lost 4 bases to trimming and J lost 5 bases; unmatched junction nucleotides: 7. The CDR3 loop spans 16 amino acids. CDR1 SGHTA and CDR2 FQGNSA come from the germline V gene. In DNA form, the CDR3 reads TGTGCCAGCAGCTCCAGACTAGCGGGGGGAGGGGAGACCCAGTACTTC. It specifies CASSSRLAGGGETQYF.

V gene TRBV6-2 or TRBV6-3 combines with J gene TRBJ2-2, with no clear D. Germline CDR1 reads MNHEY; CDR2 reads SVGEGT. The V end was cut by 0 bases, the J end by 3 bases, with 8 bases between. CDR3 length equals 15 residues. CDR3 loop: CASSYSKRDTGELFF. CDR3 DNA: TGTGCCAGCAGTTACTCGAAAAGGGACACCGGGGAGCTGTTTTTT.

This clonotype has at least ten counts. CDR3 sequence (DNA): TGTGCCAGCAGTCGGCTGACAGGGATTCGCGAGCAGTACGTC. It translates to CASSRLTGIREQYV. The chain joins TRBV6-2 or TRBV6-3 to TRBJ2-7; 7 nucleotides align to TRBD1. CDR1 is MNHEY, CDR2 SVGEGT, per germline. V trimming: 5 bases; J trimming: 6 bases; junction bases outside the gene matches: 10. This CDR3 spans 14 amino acids.

Only a few counts were recorded for this clonotype. The V and J genes are TRBV12-3 or TRBV12-4 and TRBJ1-1; 12 bases fit TRBD1. This CDR3 is 16 amino acids long. V shed 6 bases and J 8 bases; nucleotides not matched to a gene: 13. The CDR3 reads CASSQGTGGGRAEAFF. The CDR3 DNA sequence: TGTGCCAGCAGCCAAGGGACAGGGGGCGGGAGGGCCGAAGCTTTCTTT.

This chain joins TRBV3-1 and TRBJ1-3; D is ambiguous. The CDR3 is 16 residues long. V lost 4 bases, J lost 4 bases, and 17 bases lay in between. CDR1 and CDR2 from the germline V gene are LGHDT and YNNKEL (reference sequence). CDR3 region: CASSLEDVFPGNTIYF. The CDR3 DNA is TGTGCCAGCAGCCTTGAAGACGTTTTCCCGGGAAACACCATATATTTT.

The chain is built from TRBV15 and TRBJ2-3; no clear D gene. This CDR3 spans 14 amino acids. Germline V lookup: CDR1 LNHNV, CDR2 YYDKDF (reference sequence). Trimming stripped 0 bases from V and 9 bases from J, with 13 bases between. The DNA for the CDR3 is TGTGCCACCAGCAGAGATAATCCCCCCTCAACGCAGTATTTT. The encoded protein is CATSRDNPPSTQYF.

This clonotype was recorded a few times. This chain joins TRBV3-1 and TRBJ2-5; a possible D gene is TRBD1 (6 bases). The germline V and J ends were trimmed by 4 bases and 2 bases, with 17 bases remaining between them. The length of the CDR3 is 16 residues. CDR1 is LGHDT, CDR2 YNNKEL, per germline (reference sequence). The CDR3 is CASSLKKTRGQETQYF. The CDR3, as DNA: TGTGCCAGCAGCCTGAAGAAAACCAGGGGACAAGAGACCCAGTACTTC.

The table lists this clonotype with a count of one. The junction departs from germline at one end; a sequencing error may be responsible. The CDR3, as DNA: TGTGCCTGCAGTCTCGGACAATACAATGAGCAGTTCTTC. It yields the protein CACSLGQYNEQFF. The chain uses TRBV12-3 or TRBV12-4 and TRBJ2-1; possibly TRBD1 for D (5 bases). This CDR3 spans 13 amino acids.

This clonotype has more than one count but fewer than ten. This rearrangement joins TRBV9 to TRBJ2-2, with 7 bases that match TRBD2. After removal of 0 bases from V and 8 bases from J, the junction contained 16 bases not matched to a gene. This CDR3 has 18 amino acids. CDR1 is SGDLS, CDR2 YYNGEE, per germline. The DNA of the CDR3 is TGTGCCAGCAGCGTAGGAGGATGGGACTACGGCCATCGGGGGGAGCTGTTTTTT. Protein sequence: CASSVGGWDYGHRGELFF.

This clonotype was observed a few times. The gene calls are TRBV5-1 and TRBJ2-3; D gene uncertain. There are 14 residues in the CDR3. Deletions cut 5 bases from V and 0 bases from J, with 10 bases between. Germline V gives CDR1 SGHRS, CDR2 YFSETQ. For the CDR3, the DNA is TGCGCCAGCAGGCAATTCCCTAGCACAGATACGCAGTATTTT. Translated: CASRQFPSTDTQYF.

The J gene is TRBJ1-6, the V gene TRBV19, with D maybe TRBD1 (6 bases). Germline V gene data show CDR1 as LNHDA and CDR2 as SQIVND (reference sequence). CDR3 length: 15 amino acids. V lost 5 bases to trimming and J lost 7 bases, with 15 bases between them. In DNA, the CDR3 is TGTGCCAGTAGTCTATTGGACAGCCTGAATTCACCCCTCCACTTT. This gives the protein CASSLLDSLNSPLHF.

This clonotype has just a few counts. This chain joins TRBV20-1 and TRBJ2-7, with D maybe TRBD2 (7 bases). The CDR3 runs to 15 residues. The germline V gene has CDR1 DFQATT and CDR2 SNEGSKA (reference sequence). Trimming took off 5 bases at V and 2 bases at J, with 19 bases between the two ends. CDR3 nucleotide sequence: TGCAGTGCTCAAGAGGGGGGGCACAACCCCTACGAGCAGTACGTC. Translation gives CSAQEGGHNPYEQYV.

V is TRBV15 and J is TRBJ2-5, with TRBD1 as a possible D gene (5 bases). Germline CDR1 LNHNV, CDR2 YYDKDF (reference sequence). With 1 base removed from V and 3 bases from J, the gap between germline ends came to 9 bases. The CDR3 is 14 residues long. CDR3 bases: TGTGCCACCAGCAGAGTGGAAGGGGAAGAGACCCAGTACTTC. Its translation is CATSRVEGEETQYF.

The chain has TRBV4-1 and TRBJ2-7, with D hard to call. The CDR3 loop spans 13 amino acids. The V and J ends lost 2 bases and 5 bases respectively, with 10 bases between them. Germline lookup yields CDR1 MGHRA and CDR2 YSYEKL. Here the CDR3 DNA reads TGCGCCAGCAGCCAACAGACATGGGACGAGCAGTACGTC. As protein: CASSQQTWDEQYV.

This clonotype was seen repeatedly, ten times or more. The V and J genes are TRBV5-1 and TRBJ2-3, with 8 bases that match TRBD1. The CDR3 totals 15 residues. The V gene's germline CDR1 is SGHRS and CDR2 YFSETQ. V shed 3 bases, J shed 6 bases, and the junction held 9 bases outside the gene matches. CDR3: CASSSTGDVADTQYF. CDR3 nucleotides: TGCGCCAGCAGCTCGACAGGGGACGTAGCGGATACGCAGTATTTT.

J is TRBJ2-5 and V is TRBV18; 9 nucleotides agree with TRBD2. V lost 3 bases to trimming and J lost 5 bases; unmatched junction nucleotides: 4. In germline, CDR1 is KGHSH, CDR2 LQKENI. CDR3 length equals 14 residues. Here the CDR3 reads CASSPRLAGETQYF. As DNA, the CDR3 is TGTGCCAGCTCACCGAGGCTAGCGGGGGAGACCCAGTACTTC.

V gene TRBV7-2 combines with J gene TRBJ2-1, with TRBD2 matching 13 bases. The V gene's germline CDR1 is SGHTA and CDR2 FQGNSA. V shed 5 bases and J 9 bases; nucleotides not matched to a gene: 4. The CDR3 consists of 14 residues. DNA of the CDR3: TGTGCCAGCAGCCCACGGACTAGCGGGGGTGAGCAGTTCTTC. This translates into CASSPRTSGGEQFF.

This clonotype was observed a few times. The chain is built from TRBV18 and TRBJ1-1, with D uncertain. Germline CDR1 reads KGHSH; CDR2 reads LQKENI. The CDR3 is made up of 14 amino acids. Trimming stripped 3 bases from V and 0 bases from J, with 8 bases between. The CDR3 coding sequence is TGTGCCAGCTCACCCGAACAGCTGAACACTGAAGCTTTCTTT. Translated, it gives CASSPEQLNTEAFF.

Here the CDR3 reads CAWSVSGGKEQYF. The CDR3 coding sequence is TGTGCCTGGAGTGTTTCAGGGGGTAAAGAGCAGTACTTC. The J gene is TRBJ2-7, the V gene TRBV30, with 7 bases fitting TRBD1. The CDR3 runs 13 residues. Trimming took 0 bases from V and 7 from J; bases not matched to a gene: 6. Germline V gene data show CDR1 as GTSNPN and CDR2 as SVGIG (reference sequence). Full variable domain (remainder filled in from reference TRBV30 and TRBJ2-7): SQTIHQWPATLVQPVGSPLSLECTVEGTSNPNLYWYRQAAGRGLQLLFYSVGIGQISSEVPQNLSASRPQDRQFILSSKKLLLSDSGFYLCAWSVSGGKEQYFGPGTRLTVT.

The chain links TRBV6-5 to TRBJ1-2; TRBD1 might be the D (5 bases). The germline V and J ends were trimmed by 2 bases and 5 bases, with 12 bases remaining between them. The germline CDR1 and CDR2 sequences are MNHEY and SVGAGI. CDR3 length: 14 residues. The CDR3, as DNA: TGTGCCAGCAGTTACGCGGGGACCGAATATGGCTACACCTTC. Translating it yields CASSYAGTEYGYTF.

There are a few counts of this clonotype. The chain links TRBV27 to TRBJ2-7; D unresolved. The CDR3 contains 16 residues. V gave up 1 base and J gave up 2 bases, with 15 bases separating them. From germline, CDR1 is MNHEY and CDR2 SMNVEV (reference sequence). CDR3 loop: CASSLLRSEPTYEQYV. CDR3 DNA: TGTGCCAGCAGTTTATTGCGAAGTGAGCCCACCTACGAGCAGTACGTC.